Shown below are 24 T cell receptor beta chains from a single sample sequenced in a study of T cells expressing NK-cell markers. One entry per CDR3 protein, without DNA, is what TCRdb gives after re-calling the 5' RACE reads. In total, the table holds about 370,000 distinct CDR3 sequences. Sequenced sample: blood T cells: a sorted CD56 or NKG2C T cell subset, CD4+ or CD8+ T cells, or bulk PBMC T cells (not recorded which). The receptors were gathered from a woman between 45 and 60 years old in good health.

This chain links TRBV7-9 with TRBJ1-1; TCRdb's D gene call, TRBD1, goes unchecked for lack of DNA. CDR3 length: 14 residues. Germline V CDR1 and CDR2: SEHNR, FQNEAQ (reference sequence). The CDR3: CASSLDVGQREAFF.

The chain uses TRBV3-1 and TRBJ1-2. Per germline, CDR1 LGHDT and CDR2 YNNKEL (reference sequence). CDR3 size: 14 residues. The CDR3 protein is CATSIGRAGDGYTF.

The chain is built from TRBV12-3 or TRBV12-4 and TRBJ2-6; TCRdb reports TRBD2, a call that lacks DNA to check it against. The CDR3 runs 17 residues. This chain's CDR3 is CASSPRDYSSGANVLTF.

This chain's CDR3 is CSARTSGGYEQYF. The chain links TRBV20-1 to TRBJ2-7; TCRdb's assignment of TRBD2 cannot be checked, as there is no DNA. The CDR3 length is 13 residues. Germline lookup yields CDR1 DFQATT and CDR2 SNEGSKA (reference sequence).

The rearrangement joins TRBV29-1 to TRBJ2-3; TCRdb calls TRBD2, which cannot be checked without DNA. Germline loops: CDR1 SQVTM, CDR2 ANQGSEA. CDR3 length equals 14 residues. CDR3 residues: CSVGRGSSTDTQYF.

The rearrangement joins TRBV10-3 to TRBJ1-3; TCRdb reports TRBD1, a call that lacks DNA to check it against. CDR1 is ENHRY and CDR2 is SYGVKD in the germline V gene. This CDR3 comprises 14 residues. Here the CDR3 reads CAINGGRLGNTIYF.

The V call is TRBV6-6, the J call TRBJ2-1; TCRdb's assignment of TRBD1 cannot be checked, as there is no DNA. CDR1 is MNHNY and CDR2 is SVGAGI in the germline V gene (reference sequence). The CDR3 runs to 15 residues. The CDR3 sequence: CASSRVGGSPNEQFF.

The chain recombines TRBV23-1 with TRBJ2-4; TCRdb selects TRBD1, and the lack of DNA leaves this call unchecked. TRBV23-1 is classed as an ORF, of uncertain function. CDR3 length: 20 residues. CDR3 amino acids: CASSQAGDRARAEHKNIQYF.

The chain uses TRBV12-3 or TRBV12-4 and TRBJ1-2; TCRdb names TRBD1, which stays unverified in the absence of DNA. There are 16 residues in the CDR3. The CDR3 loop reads CASSPTAGGLGYGYTF.

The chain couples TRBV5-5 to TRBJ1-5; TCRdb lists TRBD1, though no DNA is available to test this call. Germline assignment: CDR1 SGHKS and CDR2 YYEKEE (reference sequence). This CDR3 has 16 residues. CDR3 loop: CASSSLTGSSNQPQHF.

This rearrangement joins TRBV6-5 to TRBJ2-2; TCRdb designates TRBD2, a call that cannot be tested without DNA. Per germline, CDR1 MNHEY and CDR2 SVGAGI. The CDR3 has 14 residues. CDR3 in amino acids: CASKAGGRTGELFF.

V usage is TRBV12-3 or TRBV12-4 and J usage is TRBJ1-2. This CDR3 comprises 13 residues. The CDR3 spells CASSLGRDYGYTF.

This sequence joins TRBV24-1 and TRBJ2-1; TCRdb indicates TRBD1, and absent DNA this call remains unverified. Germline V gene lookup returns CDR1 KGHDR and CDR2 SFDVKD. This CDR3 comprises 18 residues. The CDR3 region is CATSDLGGREKSYNEQFF.

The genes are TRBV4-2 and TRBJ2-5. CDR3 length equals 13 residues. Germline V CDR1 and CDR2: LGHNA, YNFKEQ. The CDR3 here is CASSQDIRETQYF.

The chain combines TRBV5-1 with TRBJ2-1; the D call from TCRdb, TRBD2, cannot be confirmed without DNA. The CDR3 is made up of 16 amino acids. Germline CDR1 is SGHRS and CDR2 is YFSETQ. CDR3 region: CASSLGDPPDYNEQFF. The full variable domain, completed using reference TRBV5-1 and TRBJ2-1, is KAGVTQTPRYLIKTRGQQVTLSCSPISGHRSVSWYQQTPGQGLQFLFEYFSETQRNKGNFPGRFSGRQFSNSRSEMNVSTLELGDSALYLCASSLGDPPDYNEQFFGPGTRLTVL.

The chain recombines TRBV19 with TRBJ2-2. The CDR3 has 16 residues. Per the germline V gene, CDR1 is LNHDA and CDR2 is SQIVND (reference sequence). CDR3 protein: CASSLRLSPSTGELFF.

CDR3 in amino acids: CASSPYNGSIYNEQFF. The chain uses TRBV18 and TRBJ2-1. The V gene's germline CDR1 is KGHSH and CDR2 LQKENI. CDR3 length equals 16 residues.

The CDR3 reads CASSPPTALTGTQYF. The V and J genes are TRBV18 and TRBJ2-3; TCRdb selects TRBD2, and the lack of DNA leaves this call unchecked. The CDR3 totals 15 residues. Germline V gives CDR1 KGHSH, CDR2 LQKENI.

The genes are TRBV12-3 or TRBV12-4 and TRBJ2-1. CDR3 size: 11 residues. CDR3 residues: CASSLRDEQFF.

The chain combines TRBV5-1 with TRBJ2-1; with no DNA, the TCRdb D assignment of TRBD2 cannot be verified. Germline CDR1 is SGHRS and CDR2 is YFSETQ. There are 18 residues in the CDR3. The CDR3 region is CASSYGLAGGYYYNEQFF.

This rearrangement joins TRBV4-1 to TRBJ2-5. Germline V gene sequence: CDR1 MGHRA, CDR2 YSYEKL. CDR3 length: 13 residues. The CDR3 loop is CASSPEPTETQYF.

CDR3 sequence: CASSPPSGNILNEQFF. V gene TRBV5-1 combines with J gene TRBJ2-1; there is no DNA to check the TCRdb D call of TRBD2. This CDR3 is 16 amino acids long. Germline CDR1 reads SGHRS; CDR2 reads YFSETQ.

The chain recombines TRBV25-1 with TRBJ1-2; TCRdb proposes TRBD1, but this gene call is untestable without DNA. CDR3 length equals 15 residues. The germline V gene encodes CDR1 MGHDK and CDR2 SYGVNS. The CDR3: CASSEATGGGYGYTF.

The CDR3 reads CASSSERGQATYEQYF. The rearrangement joins TRBV7-9 to TRBJ2-7; TCRdb names TRBD1, which stays unverified in the absence of DNA. Germline-derived CDR1 and CDR2 are SEHNR and FQNEAQ (reference sequence). This CDR3 is built from 16 residues.